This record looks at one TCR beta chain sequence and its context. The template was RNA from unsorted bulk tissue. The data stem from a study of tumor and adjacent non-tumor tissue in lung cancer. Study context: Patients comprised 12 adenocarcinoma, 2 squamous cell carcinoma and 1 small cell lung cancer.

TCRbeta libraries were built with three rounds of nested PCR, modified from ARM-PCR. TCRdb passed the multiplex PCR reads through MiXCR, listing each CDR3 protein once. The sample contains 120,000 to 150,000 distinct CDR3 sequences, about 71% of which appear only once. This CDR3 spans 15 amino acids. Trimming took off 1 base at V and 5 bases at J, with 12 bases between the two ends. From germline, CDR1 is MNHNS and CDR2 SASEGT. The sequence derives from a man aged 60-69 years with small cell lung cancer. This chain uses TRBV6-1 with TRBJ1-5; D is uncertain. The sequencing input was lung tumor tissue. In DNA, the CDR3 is TGTGCCAGCAGTGAAGGTACTCTGTGGTATCAGCCCCAGCATTTT. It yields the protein CASSEGTLWYQPQHF.